A single sample is the source of the 20 T cell receptor beta chains below, sequenced in a study of identical twins (dated by TCRdb to the mid-2010s). Receptor libraries were prepared by 5' RACE. This sample was sequenced with an Illumina HiSeq 2000. TCRdb reworked the public reads: Q25 trimming with fastp, MiXCR clone assembly, productive beta chains retained. Each entry is one CDR3 protein sequence, shown with its most common DNA and genes. For this sample there are roughly 200,000 distinct CDR3 sequences; 6.5% to 8.5% appear just once. The ten biggest clones cover 1.5% to 2.5% of the sample. These data were also filed under a second study, of yellow fever vaccine responses in identical twins.

The specimen was memory (CD45RO+) T cells sorted from blood. Taken with the paper, the label for cell subset or site translates to: CD45RO+ enriched T cells. The receptors stem from a woman aged 18-30 years in good health.

In its sample, this clonotype was seen many times. V usage is TRBV6-1 and J usage is TRBJ2-1; TRBD2 matches at 8 bases. The germline CDR1 and CDR2 sequences are MNHNS and SASEGT. J gave up 8 bases and V 2 bases, and 14 bases lay outside the gene matches. This CDR3 contains 17 residues. The CDR3 reads CASSEPPWGGGRYEQFF. CDR3 nucleotides: TGTGCCAGCAGTGAACCCCCCTGGGGCGGGGGGAGGTATGAGCAGTTCTTC.

This clonotype was picked up many times. CDR3 nucleotide sequence: TGCAGCGGCGTGGGCCTCTCTGGAAACACCATATATTTT. It specifies CSGVGLSGNTIYF. The rearrangement joins TRBV29-1 to TRBJ1-3; D gene unclear. This CDR3 region has 13 residues. CDR1 and CDR2 (germline): SQVTM, ANQGSEA. V was trimmed by 7 bases and J by 0 bases, leaving 10 bases between them.

This chain joins TRBV4-3 and TRBJ2-3, with a tentative D call TRBD2 (6 bases). Germline V gene sequence: CDR1 LGHNA, CDR2 YSLEER. CDR3 size: 16 residues. Between the trimmed V and J ends, which lost 1 base and 0 bases, there was a span of 11 bases. The CDR3 here is CASSQGREPSTDTQYF. CDR3 in DNA: TGCGCCAGCAGCCAAGGGAGGGAGCCTAGCACAGATACGCAGTATTTT.

CDR3 DNA sequence: TGTGCCAGCCTAAGGAAGAGCTTCGCGGGGGGACAAACCTACGAGCAGTACTTC. Its protein product is CASLRKSFAGGQTYEQYF. The chain has TRBV27 and TRBJ2-7, with 8 bases that match TRBD2. This CDR3 region has 18 residues. The V and J ends lost 8 bases and 2 bases, in that order; junction bases with no gene match: 20. Germline V lookup: CDR1 MNHEY, CDR2 SMNVEV (reference sequence).

V gene TRBV12-3 or TRBV12-4 combines with J gene TRBJ2-2, with 7 bases identical to TRBD1. The CDR3 loop spans 15 amino acids. With V trimmed by 6 bases and J by 4 bases, 8 bases remained unmatched. The CDR3 region is CASRGTAASTGELFF. CDR3 nucleotide sequence: TGTGCCAGCAGGGGGACAGCGGCGAGCACCGGGGAGCTGTTTTTT.

This clonotype was recorded many times. The chain links TRBV29-1 to TRBJ1-1, with D tentatively TRBD1 (5 bases). Germline V gives CDR1 SQVTM, CDR2 ANQGSEA. Trimming cost V 4 bases and J 6 bases, with 12 bases left between them. The length of the CDR3 is 12 residues. The CDR3: CSVGGTGAEAFF. As DNA, the CDR3 is TGCAGCGTTGGGGGGACTGGGGCTGAAGCTTTCTTT.

This clonotype was seen ten or more times. The chain joins TRBV5-6 to TRBJ2-3; a possible D gene is TRBD2 (6 bases). Between the trimmed V and J ends, which lost 0 bases and 6 bases, there was a span of 11 bases. Looked up from germline, CDR1 is SGHDT and CDR2 is YYEEEE. This CDR3 spans 14 amino acids. Written as DNA, the CDR3 is TGTGCCAGCAGCTTGGTTTCGGGGGTTGATACGCAGTATTTT. Amino acids: CASSLVSGVDTQYF.

This clonotype appeared many times. V is TRBV20-1 and J is TRBJ2-5, with D perhaps TRBD2 (6 bases). Germline-derived CDR1 and CDR2 are DFQATT and SNEGSKA (reference sequence). The V end lost 0 bases, the J end lost 2 bases, and 10 bases lay between the germline ends. CDR3 length: 14 amino acids. DNA of the CDR3: TGCAGTGCTAGAGATGGGGGGATACAAGAGACCCAGTACTTC. Protein product: CSARDGGIQETQYF.

The rearrangement uses TRBV11-2 and TRBJ2-3; the D gene is possibly TRBD2 (7 bases). The CDR3 is 16 amino acids. The V gene's germline CDR1 is SGHAT and CDR2 FQNNGV. V was shortened by 5 bases and J by 0 bases, with 15 bases between the two germline ends. CDR3 amino acids: CASSTGGRSSTDTQYF. In nucleotides, the CDR3 is TGTGCCAGCAGCACGGGGGGCAGGAGTAGCACAGATACGCAGTATTTT.

This clonotype was found many times. The chain uses TRBV7-2 and TRBJ2-7; 7 nucleotides align to TRBD1. The V and J ends lost 5 bases and 3 bases, in that order; junction bases with no gene match: 10. Germline V CDR1 and CDR2: SGHTA, FQGNSA. CDR3 length: 15 amino acids. CDR3 DNA sequence: TGTGCCAGCAGCCCAAACAGGGGTGGCTACTACGAGCAGTACTTC. This sequence encodes CASSPNRGGYYEQYF.

The rearrangement joins TRBV5-1 to TRBJ2-5; no firm D call. The germline V gene has CDR1 SGHRS and CDR2 YFSETQ. This CDR3 has 11 amino acids. V lost 3 bases, J lost 6 bases, and 6 bases lay in between. DNA of the CDR3: TGCGCCAGCAGCTCGCAGAAGACCCAGTACTTC. Encoded protein: CASSSQKTQYF.

This clonotype was observed at least ten times. The rearrangement joins TRBV9 to TRBJ2-1; TRBD2 aligns across 7 bases. The CDR3 sequence is 16 residues long. Germline-derived CDR1 and CDR2 are SGDLS and YYNGEE. With 4 bases clipped from V and 4 bases from J, the junction kept 11 bases outside the gene matches. The CDR3 is CASSPRGRVGYNEQFF. The CDR3, as DNA: TGTGCCAGCAGCCCCCGGGGGAGGGTGGGTTACAATGAGCAGTTCTTC.

This clonotype was detected many times. The chain couples TRBV11-2 to TRBJ2-3; weak D call: TRBD2 (5 bases). With 8 bases removed from V and 8 bases from J, the gap between germline ends came to 14 bases. Germline lookup yields CDR1 SGHAT and CDR2 FQNNGV. The CDR3 extends over 12 amino acids. In DNA, the CDR3 is TGTGCCAGCGGTCTTCGGGGTGGTACGCAGTATTTT. Its translation: CASGLRGGTQYF. Full variable domain (rest looked up from reference TRBV11-2 and TRBJ2-3): EAGVAQSPRYKIIEKRQSVAFWCNPISGHATLYWYQQILGQGPKLLIQFQNNGVVDDSQLPKDRFSAERLKGVDSTLKIQPAKLEDSAVYLCASGLRGGTQYFGPGTRLTVL.

This clonotype was seen at least ten times. The V call is TRBV5-6, the J call TRBJ2-1; tentative D call: TRBD2 (6 bases). This CDR3 comprises 15 residues. The V and J ends lost 7 bases and 0 bases respectively, with 14 bases between them. CDR1 is SGHDT and CDR2 is YYEEEE in the germline V gene. This chain's CDR3 is CASLDGSYSYNEQFF. The CDR3 nucleotides are TGTGCCAGCCTTGACGGGAGTTACTCCTACAATGAGCAGTTCTTC.

This sequence joins TRBV7-2 and TRBJ2-2; perhaps TRBD1 as D (6 bases). The germline gives CDR1 SGHTA, CDR2 FQGNSA. This CDR3 has 16 residues. V was cut by 2 bases and J by 3 bases, with 13 bases left in between. CDR3 loop: CASSLIEQGHTGELFF. DNA for the CDR3: TGTGCCAGCAGCTTAATTGAACAGGGACACACCGGGGAGCTGTTTTTT. The full variable domain, in which reference TRBV7-2 and TRBJ2-2 provide the parts outside the CDR3, is GAGVSQSPSNKVTEKGKDVELRCDPISGHTALYWYRQSLGQGLEFLIYFQGNSAPDKSGLPSDRFSAERTGGSVSTLTIQRTQQEDSAVYLCASSLIEQGHTGELFFGEGSRLTVL.

The sample holds many counts of this clonotype. The chain is built from TRBV2 and TRBJ1-3, with 7 positions matching TRBD1. This CDR3 is 17 amino acids long. CDR1 and CDR2 (germline): SNHLY, FYNNEI. V was pared by 4 bases and J by 0 bases, with 9 bases of the junction left unmatched. The CDR3 DNA reads as TGTGCCAGCAGTGTTTTTCAGGGACAGTACTCTGGAAACACCATATATTTT. Protein product: CASSVFQGQYSGNTIYF.

This clonotype has a count of ten or more. The rearrangement uses TRBV5-1 and TRBJ2-7, with 10 nucleotides matching TRBD1. The germline V gene encodes CDR1 SGHRS and CDR2 YFSETQ. The CDR3 length is 16 residues. Trimming cost V 4 bases and J 2 bases; bases outside gene matches: 9. DNA for the CDR3: TGCGCCAGCAGCCCTGAAGGACAGGGGGGAACCTACGAGCAGTACTTC. Translated, it gives CASSPEGQGGTYEQYF.

This clonotype showed up just a few times. In DNA form, the CDR3 reads TGTGCCAGCAAAGGGGGGGCTAGCAATCAGCCCCAGCATTTT. This translates into CASKGGASNQPQHF. V is TRBV12-3 or TRBV12-4 and J is TRBJ1-5; maybe TRBD1 (6 bases). V shed 7 bases and J shed 0 bases, with 10 bases lying between them. The CDR3 sequence is 14 residues long.

The V gene is TRBV20-1, the J gene TRBJ2-7, with D hard to call. The CDR3 is 11 residues long. CDR1 and CDR2 from the germline V gene are DFQATT and SNEGSKA (reference sequence). Trimming left V 4 bases short and J 6 bases short, with 10 bases between. The CDR3 reads CSATRSREQYF. In DNA, the CDR3 is TGCAGTGCTACCAGGTCGCGCGAGCAGTACTTC.

There are many counts of this clonotype. CDR3 sequence (DNA): TGCGCCAGCCGAAGTAACGGGGGGGGACGACAAGAGACCCAGTACTTC. It is translated as CASRSNGGGRQETQYF. This chain connects TRBV5-1 to TRBJ2-5; 8 nucleotides agree with TRBD2. The CDR3 consists of 16 residues. CDR1 and CDR2 (germline): SGHRS, YFSETQ. The V gene end was trimmed by 7 bases and the J gene end by 2 bases; junction bases not matched to a gene: 13.